The clone carrying this TCR beta chain was observed a few times. This CDR3 has 16 residues. Germline V gene data show CDR1 as MGHRA and CDR2 as YSYEKL. Trimming removed 1 base at V and 7 bases at J, with 14 bases between. Vbeta (60) and Jbeta (13) primers were used in the PCR. Profiling relied on immunoSEQ multiplex PCR, and the TCRdb table lists in-frame clones only, not all of them. The profile covers some 200,000 clones, with around 77% appearing a single time and less than 3.5% taken by the ten largest. This sample is part of a study of cytomegalovirus exposure and HLA in healthy donors. The wider study: Earlier results showed approximately 110 million unique TCR beta sequences derived from some 180 million T cells.

This TCR was sampled from a woman aged 25 to 39 in good health and CMV-seronegative. The V call is TRBV4-1, the J call TRBJ1-6, with D unresolved. The sample comprised PBMCs. The CDR3 loop reads CASSQVEVIRNSPLHF. DNA of the CDR3: TGCGCCAGCAGCCAAGTGGAGGTGATCCGCAATTCACCCCTCCACTTT.